The 2 T cell receptor beta chains presented below share a single source sample, sequenced in a study of OX40 agonist ivuxolimab in advanced cancers. Sequencing was performed with immunoSEQ multiplex PCR; in TCRdb, only in-frame clones are kept and a portion is missing. The table includes about 58,000 clones, over 75% detected once. The sequencing used CD4+ or CD8+ T cells sorted from blood, collected in a trial of the OX40 agonist ivuxolimab. The receptors were sampled from an adult with an advanced solid tumor such as melanoma, head and neck, liver or kidney cancer.

V usage is TRBV7-6 and J usage is TRBJ1-4; D remains ambiguous. Trimming removed 1 base at V and 4 bases at J, with 13 bases between. Germline loops: CDR1 SGHVS, CDR2 FNYEAQ. The CDR3 covers 16 residues. In DNA form, the CDR3 reads TGTGCCAGCAGCTTAGTCAGCCCTGGTAATAATGAAAAACTGTTTTTT. This gives the protein CASSLVSPGNNEKLFF.

This CDR3 reads CASSPPATPAGTGELFF. The CDR3 region has the DNA TGTGCCAGCTCACCACCCGCGACCCCAGCGGGCACCGGGGAGCTGTTTTTT. The V gene is TRBV18, the J gene TRBJ2-2; D is perhaps TRBD2 (6 bases). V lost 0 bases and J 4 bases, leaving 15 bases between the germline ends. CDR3 length: 17 residues. Germline CDR1 KGHSH, CDR2 LQKENI.